This T cell receptor beta chain is drawn from a study of blood T cell repertoires in COVID-19. Authors' processing steps: Scientists estimated how many nucleated cells there were by amplifying reference gene primers. The table came from immunoSEQ multiplex PCR; TCRdb's copy has only in-frame clones and leaves some out. D and trimming come from the DNA, and the V and J calls and clone size come from that table. The table has 200,000 to 250,000 clones, around nine tenths seen once. With 10 bases clipped from V and 0 bases from J, the junction kept 4 bases outside the gene matches. This CDR3 is built from 14 residues. Germline CDR1 is KGHDR and CDR2 is SFDVKD. Cohort 3 recovered donors had two negative PCRs, clearance, or symptom resolution.

V is TRBV24-1 and J is TRBJ2-3; the match to TRBD2 covers 9 bases. The receptor comes from a woman aged 18-29 years who had recovered from COVID-19. Sequenced: PBMCs or T cells enriched from blood (not recorded which). CDR3 sequence: CATGSGGSTDTQYF. CDR3 sequence (DNA): TGTGCCACTGGTAGCGGGGGAAGCACAGATACGCAGTATTTT.